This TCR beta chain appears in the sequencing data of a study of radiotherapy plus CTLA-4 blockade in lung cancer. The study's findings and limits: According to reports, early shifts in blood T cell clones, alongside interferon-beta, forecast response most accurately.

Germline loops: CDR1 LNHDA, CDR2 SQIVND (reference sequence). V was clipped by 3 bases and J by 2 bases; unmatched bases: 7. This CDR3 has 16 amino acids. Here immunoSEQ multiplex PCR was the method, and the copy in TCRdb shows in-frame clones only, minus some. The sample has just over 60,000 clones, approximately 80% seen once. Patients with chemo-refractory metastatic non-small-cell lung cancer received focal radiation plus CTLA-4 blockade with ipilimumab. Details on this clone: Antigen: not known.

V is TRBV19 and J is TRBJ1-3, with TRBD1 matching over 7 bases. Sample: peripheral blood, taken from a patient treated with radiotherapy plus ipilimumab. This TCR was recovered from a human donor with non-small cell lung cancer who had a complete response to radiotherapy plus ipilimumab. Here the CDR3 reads CASSIYSTGAGNTIYF. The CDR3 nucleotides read TGTGCCAGTAGTATTTACAGTACAGGGGCTGGAAACACCATATATTTT. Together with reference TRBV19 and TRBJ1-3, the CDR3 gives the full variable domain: DGGITQSPKYLFRKEGQNVTLSCEQNLNHDAMYWYRQDPGQGLRLIYYSQIVNDFQKGDIAEGYSVSREKKESFPLTVTSAQKNPTAFYLCASSIYSTGAGNTIYFGEGSWLTVV.